The 30 T cell receptor beta chains given below trace back to one sample, sequenced in a study of cytomegalovirus exposure and HLA in healthy donors. This PCR relied on a set of 60 Vbeta primers and 13 Jbeta primers. The table came from immunoSEQ multiplex PCR; TCRdb's copy has only in-frame clones and leaves some out. The sample consists of 200,000 or so clones, more than 65% of them appearing once. Sequences were obtained from PBMCs. The receptors were gathered from a woman in her 30s in good health and CMV-seropositive.

This clone was counted between two and nine times. The sample carries other DNA sequences with the same CDR3. The J gene is TRBJ1-1, the V gene TRBV4-1, with 7 bases that match TRBD1. Germline V gene data show CDR1 as MGHRA and CDR2 as YSYEKL. The V gene end was trimmed by 1 base and the J gene end by 4 bases; junction bases not matched to a gene: 3. The length of the CDR3 is 14 residues. CDR3 nucleotides: TGCGCCAGCAGCCAAGGACAGGGTGGCACTGAAGCTTTCTTT. This encodes CASSQGQGGTEAFF.

This clone was seen only a few times. The V call is TRBV6-5, the J call TRBJ1-3; 9 bases match TRBD1. CDR1 MNHEY and CDR2 SVGAGI come from the germline V gene. Trimming at V came to 8 bases and at J to 0 bases, leaving 5 bases not matched to a gene. The CDR3 runs 15 residues. CDR3 in DNA: TGTGCCAGCGCCTCGACAGGGGGCTCTGGAAACACCATATATTTT. Translation gives CASASTGGSGNTIYF.

The rearrangement links TRBV6-5 to TRBJ1-5; tentative D call: TRBD1 (6 bases). The CDR3 length is 13 residues. CDR1 and CDR2 (germline): MNHEY, SVGAGI. V was shortened by 6 bases and J by 5 bases, with 11 bases between the two germline ends. This CDR3 is CASRRTDYQPQHF. CDR3 DNA sequence: TGTGCCAGCAGGAGGACAGATTATCAGCCCCAGCATTTT.

V usage is TRBV6-6 and J usage is TRBJ2-5; 7 nucleotides agree with TRBD2. This CDR3 comprises 12 residues. From germline, CDR1 is MNHNY and CDR2 SVGAGI (reference sequence). The V segment lost 5 bases and the J segment 5 bases; nucleotides outside the gene matches: 2. Here the CDR3 reads CASSALAETQYF. The CDR3 coding sequence is TGTGCCAGCAGTGCACTAGCGGAGACCCAGTACTTC.

This chain links TRBV7-9 with TRBJ2-5; TRBD1 agrees at 8 bases. J gave up 5 bases and V 5 bases, and 16 bases lay outside the gene matches. The germline gives CDR1 SEHNR, CDR2 FQNEAQ (reference sequence). The CDR3 length is 17 residues. The CDR3 spells CASSPPAGTGGGETQYF. DNA of the CDR3: TGTGCCAGCAGCCCCCCCGCCGGGACAGGAGGGGGGGAGACCCAGTACTTC.

The sample holds a few counts of this clone. This CDR3 is CASRMGGAQFF. Here the CDR3 DNA reads TGTGCCAGTAGGATGGGCGGGGCACAGTTCTTC. The chain couples TRBV19 to TRBJ2-1; D is perhaps TRBD2 (6 bases). This CDR3 comprises 11 residues. Per germline, CDR1 LNHDA and CDR2 SQIVND (reference sequence). Deletions cut 6 bases from V and 13 bases from J, with 13 bases between.

The J gene is TRBJ1-3, the V gene TRBV5-1, with D unresolved. The V and J ends lost 3 bases and 0 bases respectively, with 4 bases between them. The CDR3 is made up of 13 amino acids. Germline V CDR1 and CDR2: SGHRS, YFSETQ. The CDR3 DNA is TGCGCCAGCAGCTCCTTCTCTGGAAACACCATATATTTT. Translation gives CASSSFSGNTIYF.

This clone showed up just once. This CDR3 reads CASSLVRLAGGGTGELFF. For the CDR3, the DNA is TGTGCCAGCAGCCTGGTCCGACTAGCGGGGGGCGGGACCGGGGAGCTGTTTTTT. The rearrangement joins TRBV7-8 to TRBJ2-2; 13 bases are shared with TRBD2. J lost 5 bases, V lost 5 bases, and 11 bases had no gene match. CDR3 size: 18 residues. Per germline, CDR1 SGHVS and CDR2 FQNEAQ.

This clone came up a few times. The sample carries other DNA sequences with the same CDR3. V gene TRBV5-1 combines with J gene TRBJ2-1, with D tentatively TRBD2 (5 bases). The CDR3 covers 15 residues. Germline V gene data show CDR1 as SGHRS and CDR2 as YFSETQ. V was trimmed by 1 base and J by 0 bases, leaving 8 bases between them. CDR3 amino acids: CASSLSGSSYNEQFF. CDR3 coding DNA: TGCGCCAGCAGCTTGAGTGGGAGCTCCTACAATGAGCAGTTCTTC.

The rearrangement links TRBV19 to TRBJ1-4, with unresolved D. This CDR3 region has 17 residues. Germline CDR1 and CDR2: LNHDA and SQIVND (reference sequence). With 5 bases removed from V and 0 bases from J, the gap between germline ends came to 16 bases. The CDR3 DNA sequence: TGTGCCAGTAGTGACCCAGGTGGGAGGGCAACTAATGAAAAACTGTTTTTT. Its translation is CASSDPGGRATNEKLFF.

This clone was counted between two and nine times. The chain couples TRBV14 to TRBJ2-1; 11 nucleotides line up with TRBD2. J gave up 4 bases and V 0 bases, and 5 bases lay outside the gene matches. There are 17 residues in the CDR3. CDR1 is SGHDN and CDR2 is FVKESK in the germline V gene. CDR3 nucleotides: TGTGCCAGCAGCCAAGATCTGCTAGCGGGGGGATACAATGAGCAGTTCTTC. It encodes CASSQDLLAGGYNEQFF.

The sample holds a few counts of this clone. This chain uses TRBV13 with TRBJ1-4; 9 bases line up with TRBD1. V lost 6 bases and J lost 9; bases outside the gene matches: 8. Germline CDR1 and CDR2: PRHDT and FYEKMQ (reference sequence). This CDR3 region has 14 residues. The CDR3 sequence is CASSLDRGTQKLFF. CDR3 nucleotides: TGTGCCAGCAGTCTCGACAGGGGGACCCAAAAACTGTTTTTT.

Regarding this clone: It is unclear where the CDR3 begins or ends on the DNA, so no DNA is shown, and the CDR3 is as TCRdb lists it. CDR3 loop: CASSLVAGGTFF. J is TRBJ2-1 and V is TRBV5-8; the D call of TRBD2 is as the table states it, not checked on the DNA. The CDR3 sequence runs 12 residues, both termini included. Germline CDR1 SGHTS, CDR2 YDEGEE.

The rearrangement links TRBV14 to TRBJ2-5, with a tentative D call TRBD1 (5 bases). V dropped 3 bases and J dropped 6 bases, with 17 bases sitting between them. The germline V gene has CDR1 SGHDN and CDR2 FVKESK. The CDR3 has 15 residues. In nucleotides, the CDR3 is TGTGCCAGCAGCCACGTGGTAGGGGCCGTACAGACCCAGTACTTC. It specifies CASSHVVGAVQTQYF.

The genes are TRBV2 and TRBJ1-2; TRBD1 aligns across 12 bases. The germline gives CDR1 SNHLY, CDR2 FYNNEI. V lost 6 bases and J lost 7; bases outside the gene matches: 15. The CDR3 extends over 17 amino acids. CDR3 nucleotide sequence: TGTGCCAGCAGCCAAAAAGGTAGGGACAGGGGGCACGTTGGCTACACCTTC. It specifies CASSQKGRDRGHVGYTF. The whole variable domain, remainder taken from reference TRBV2 and TRBJ1-2, is EPEVTQTPSHQVTQMGQEVILRCVPISNHLYFYWYRQILGQKVEFLVSFYNNEISEKSEIFDDQFSVERPDGSNFTLKIRSTKLEDSAMYFCASSQKGRDRGHVGYTFGSGTRLTVV.

As for this clone: Compared with germline, one end of the junction differs, possibly owing to a read error. This sequence joins TRBV4-1 and TRBJ1-1; tentatively, D is TRBD1 (5 bases). CDR1 is MGHRA and CDR2 is YSYEKL in the germline V gene. This CDR3 spans 10 amino acids. CDR3 region: CASSQVAGPF. In DNA, the CDR3 is TGCGCCAGCAGCCAAGTAGCAGGGCCCTTT.

The rearrangement links TRBV7-9 to TRBJ1-3; D gene unclear. V lost 3 bases and J lost 4, with 4 bases in between. Germline V CDR1 and CDR2: SEHNR, FQNEAQ (reference sequence). The CDR3 totals 12 residues. The CDR3, as DNA: TGTGCCAGCAGCTTCGAGGGAAACACCATATATTTT. This encodes CASSFEGNTIYF.

The rearrangement joins TRBV5-6 to TRBJ2-5; D might be TRBD1 (5 bases). The assigned J gene may be wrong: the sequence end matches TRBJ2-7 better. Per germline, CDR1 SGHDT and CDR2 YYEEEE. The CDR3 covers 13 residues. The CDR3 nucleotides read TGTGCCAGCAGACACAGGAGACTGTACGAGCAGTACTTC. This codes for CASRHRRLYEQYF.

V and J are TRBV5-4 and TRBJ1-1; D is uncertain. The CDR3 length is 14 residues. The V end lost 7 bases, the J end lost 1 base, and 14 bases lay between the germline ends. The germline V gene has CDR1 SGHNT and CDR2 YYREEE (reference sequence). The CDR3 here is CASGWSGANTEAFF. Here the CDR3 DNA reads TGTGCCAGCGGGTGGTCGGGAGCGAACACTGAAGCTTTCTTT.

The genes are TRBV20-1 and TRBJ2-3; D is undetermined. The CDR3 length is 11 residues. V lost 4 bases, J lost 6 bases, and 8 bases lay in between. Germline CDR1 and CDR2: DFQATT and SNEGSKA (reference sequence). The chain's CDR3 is CSANYVDTQYF. The DNA for the CDR3 is TGCAGTGCTAACTACGTTGATACGCAGTATTTT.

This chain joins TRBV2 and TRBJ2-1, with 13 nucleotides matching TRBD2. The CDR3 extends over 17 amino acids. The germline V gene has CDR1 SNHLY and CDR2 FYNNEI. The J segment lost 4 bases and the V segment lost 4 bases, leaving 7 bases of the junction unmatched. CDR3 residues: CASSAGGLAGPYNEQFF. CDR3 nucleotide sequence: TGTGCCAGCAGTGCGGGGGGACTAGCGGGACCTTACAATGAGCAGTTCTTC.

J is TRBJ1-6 and V is TRBV5-4; possibly TRBD1 for D (6 bases). The CDR3 covers 15 residues. V lost 4 bases, J lost 7 bases, and 15 bases lay in between. CDR1 and CDR2 from the germline V gene are SGHNT and YYREEE (reference sequence). The CDR3 sequence: CASSHGTGWNSPLHF. Written as DNA, the CDR3 is TGTGCCAGCAGCCATGGTACAGGGTGGAATTCACCCCTCCACTTT. The full variable domain, rest sourced from reference TRBV5-4 and TRBJ1-6, is ETGVTQSPTHLIKTRGQQVTLRCSSQSGHNTVSWYQQALGQGPQFIFQYYREEENGRGNFPPRFSGLQFPNYSSELNVNALELDDSALYLCASSHGTGWNSPLHFGNGTRLTVT.

The chain links TRBV15 to TRBJ2-2; TRBD1 aligns across 9 bases. After removal of 2 bases from V and 0 bases from J, the junction contained 10 bases not matched to a gene. This CDR3 is built from 19 residues. Per the germline V gene, CDR1 is LNHNV and CDR2 is YYDKDF (reference sequence). The CDR3 here is CATSRNAWDRAPNTGELFF. In DNA, the CDR3 is TGTGCCACCAGCAGAAACGCGTGGGACAGGGCACCGAACACCGGGGAGCTGTTTTTT.

The genes are TRBV4-1 and TRBJ1-5; D uncertain. The CDR3 sequence is 12 residues long. The V end lost 2 bases, the J end lost 5 bases, and 4 bases lay between the germline ends. The V gene's germline CDR1 is MGHRA and CDR2 YSYEKL. The CDR3 sequence: CASSQIDQPQHF. The CDR3 DNA is TGCGCCAGCAGCCAAATCGATCAGCCCCAGCATTTT.

This chain connects TRBV7-6 to TRBJ2-7; D gene uncertain. Germline lookup yields CDR1 SGHVS and CDR2 FNYEAQ. The CDR3 loop spans 15 amino acids. V was clipped by 1 base and J by 3 bases, with 13 bases between them. The CDR3 here is CASSLEAAWNYEQYF. As DNA, the CDR3 is TGTGCCAGCAGCTTAGAGGCGGCTTGGAACTACGAGCAGTACTTC.

This sequence joins TRBV6-1 and TRBJ2-1, with D unclear. Trimming cost V 7 bases and J 7 bases, with 17 bases left between them. In germline, CDR1 is MNHNS, CDR2 SASEGT. This CDR3 has 14 residues. The CDR3: CASTPGQTPNEQFF. The CDR3 coding sequence is TGTGCCAGCACTCCAGGTCAGACCCCTAATGAGCAGTTCTTC.

This clone was observed a handful of times. This chain joins TRBV13 and TRBJ2-3, with D perhaps TRBD1 (6 bases). The CDR3 runs 15 residues. CDR1 is PRHDT and CDR2 is FYEKMQ in the germline V gene (reference sequence). Trimming removed 5 bases from V and 2 bases from J, with 14 bases in between. CDR3 nucleotides: TGTGCCAGCAGCGGATCTGACAGGTTCACAGATACGCAGTATTTT. Its protein product is CASSGSDRFTDTQYF.

The chain uses TRBV7-6 and TRBJ1-5; D unclear. Trimming stripped 4 bases from V and 0 bases from J, with 4 bases between. Germline values: CDR1 SGHVS, CDR2 FNYEAQ. The CDR3 runs to 13 residues. Here the CDR3 reads CASSSYSNQPQHF. In nucleotides, the CDR3 is TGTGCCAGCAGCTCGTATAGCAATCAGCCCCAGCATTTT.

The chain links TRBV12-5 to TRBJ2-2, with a possible D match to TRBD2 (6 bases). Germline lookup yields CDR1 LGHNT and CDR2 FRNRAP. The V end was cut by 6 bases, the J end by 6 bases, with 8 bases between. The CDR3 is 12 residues long. The CDR3 nucleotides read TGTGCTAGTGGCTTAGCGGCCGGGGAGCTGTTTTTT. Its protein product is CASGLAAGELFF.

This chain links TRBV5-8 with TRBJ2-3, with TRBD2 matching 12 bases. The junction had 8 bases not matched to a gene; V was cut back by 4 bases and J by 5 bases. The CDR3 sequence is 16 residues long. Germline CDR1 reads SGHTS; CDR2 reads YDEGEE. The CDR3 here is CASSGRLAGEVDTQYF. The CDR3 nucleotides are TGTGCCAGCAGCGGGAGACTAGCGGGAGAAGTAGATACGCAGTATTTT.